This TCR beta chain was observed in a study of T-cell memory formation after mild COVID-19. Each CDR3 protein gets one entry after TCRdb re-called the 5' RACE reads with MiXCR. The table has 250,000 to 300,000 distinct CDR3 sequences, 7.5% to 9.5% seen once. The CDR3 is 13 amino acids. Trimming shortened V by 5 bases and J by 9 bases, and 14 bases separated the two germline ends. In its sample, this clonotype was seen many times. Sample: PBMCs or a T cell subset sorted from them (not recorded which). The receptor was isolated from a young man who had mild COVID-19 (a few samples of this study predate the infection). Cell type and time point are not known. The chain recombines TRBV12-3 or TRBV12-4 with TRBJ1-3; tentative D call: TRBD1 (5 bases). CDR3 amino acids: CASSRDGGTTIYF. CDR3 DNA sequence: TGTGCCAGCAGTCGGGACGGTGGGACCACCATATATTTT.